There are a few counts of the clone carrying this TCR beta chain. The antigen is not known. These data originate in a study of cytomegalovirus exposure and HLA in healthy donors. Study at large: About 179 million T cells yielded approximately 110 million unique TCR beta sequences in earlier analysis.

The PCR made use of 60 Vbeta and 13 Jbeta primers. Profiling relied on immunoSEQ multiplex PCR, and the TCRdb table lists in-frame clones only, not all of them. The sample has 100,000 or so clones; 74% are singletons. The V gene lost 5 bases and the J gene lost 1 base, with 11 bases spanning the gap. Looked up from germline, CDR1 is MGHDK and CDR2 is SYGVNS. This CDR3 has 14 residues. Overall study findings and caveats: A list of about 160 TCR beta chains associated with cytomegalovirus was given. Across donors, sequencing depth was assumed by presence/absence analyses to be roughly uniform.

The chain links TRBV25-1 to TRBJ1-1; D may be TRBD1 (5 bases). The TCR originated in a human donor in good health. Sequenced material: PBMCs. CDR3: CASSRETANTEAFF. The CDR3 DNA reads TGTGCCAGCAGTAGAGAGACAGCGAACACTGAAGCTTTCTTT.